These T cell receptor beta chains were read from a single sample in a study of cytomegalovirus exposure and HLA in healthy donors. Repertoires were generated with immunoSEQ multiplex PCR, while TCRdb's copy carries only in-frame clones and drops some. Among some 140,000 clones, 60% to 75% were seen once, and the ten largest hold 1.5% to 2%. The specimen was PBMCs. The receptors here all came from a human donor in good health. Each CDR3 is given with its conserved first and last residue. Each record gives: V gene, J gene, clone size, CDR3 length, D gene, CDR3 protein, CDR3 DNA. A D gene is named only where the DNA matches it firmly. Rows give clone size only sometimes, using once, few, many, or a class for an expanded clone.

v_gene: TRBV14
j_gene: TRBJ1-4
abundance: .
len: 16
d_gene: .
CDR3aa: CASSQDDRGLNEKLFF
CDR3nt: TGTGCCAGCAGCCAAGATGACCGGGGACTTAATGAAAAACTGTTTTTT

v_gene: TRBV29-1
j_gene: TRBJ2-2
abundance: few
len: 14
d_gene: .
CDR3aa: CSVGDRLDTGELFF
CDR3nt: TGCAGCGTTGGAGACAGGTTAGACACCGGGGAGCTGTTTTTT

v_gene: TRBV27
j_gene: TRBJ2-1
abundance: .
len: 20
d_gene: TRBD2
CDR3aa: CASIMRGTSGSLGSYNEQFF
CDR3nt: TGTGCCAGCATAATGAGGGGGACTAGCGGGTCTTTGGGCTCCTACAATGAGCAGTTCTTC

v_gene: TRBV29-1
j_gene: TRBJ2-1
abundance: few
len: 13
d_gene: .
CDR3aa: CSVGGGPPAEQFF
CDR3nt: TGCAGCGTTGGAGGAGGTCCCCCGGCTGAGCAGTTCTTC

v_gene: TRBV19
j_gene: TRBJ1-1
abundance: .
len: 15
d_gene: .
CDR3aa: CASSRGGDGFTEAFF
CDR3nt: TGTGCCAGTAGTAGGGGGGGCGACGGGTTTACTGAAGCTTTCTTT

v_gene: TRBV9
j_gene: TRBJ2-1
abundance: .
len: 15
d_gene: TRBD2
CDR3aa: CASSVGAGLANEQFF
CDR3nt: TGTGCCAGCAGCGTAGGGGCGGGACTAGCTAATGAGCAGTTCTTC

v_gene: TRBV27
j_gene: TRBJ2-3
abundance: .
len: 16
d_gene: TRBD1
CDR3aa: CASSWGQGIGTDTQYF
CDR3nt: TGTGCCAGCAGTTGGGGACAGGGAATAGGAACAGATACGCAGTATTTT

v_gene: TRBV28
j_gene: TRBJ1-5
abundance: .
len: 15
d_gene: TRBD1
CDR3aa: CASRGTGALGQPQHF
CDR3nt: TGTGCCAGCAGGGGGACAGGGGCCTTGGGTCAGCCCCAGCATTTT

v_gene: TRBV6-5
j_gene: TRBJ2-7
abundance: once
len: 13
d_gene: .
CDR3aa: CASSSLDWYEQYF
CDR3nt: TGTGCCAGCAGTTCTCTAGACTGGTACGAGCAGTACTTC

v_gene: TRBV9
j_gene: TRBJ2-3
abundance: .
len: 8
d_gene: .
CDR3aa: CASNDKDF
CDR3nt: TGTGCCAGCAACGACAAGGATTTT

v_gene: TRBV7-9
j_gene: TRBJ2-1
abundance: .
len: 15
d_gene: TRBD2
CDR3aa: CASSSREDSYNEQFF
CDR3nt: TGTGCCAGCAGCTCGCGGGAGGACAGTTACAATGAGCAGTTCTTC

v_gene: TRBV18
j_gene: TRBJ2-5
abundance: .
len: 14
d_gene: .
CDR3aa: CASSPRRDQETQYF
CDR3nt: TGTGCCAGCTCACCACGCAGGGATCAAGAGACCCAGTACTTC

v_gene: TRBV15
j_gene: TRBJ2-1
abundance: once
len: 15
d_gene: .
CDR3aa: CATSRDPIGSDEQFF
CDR3nt: TGTGCCACCAGCAGAGATCCCATCGGGTCTGATGAGCAGTTCTTC

v_gene: TRBV11-1
j_gene: TRBJ2-3
abundance: .
len: 16
d_gene: .
CDR3aa: CASSFSGGVGTDTQYF
CDR3nt: TGTGCCAGCAGCTTTTCGGGCGGGGTGGGCACAGATACGCAGTATTTT

v_gene: TRBV6-6
j_gene: TRBJ2-4
abundance: once
len: 15
d_gene: TRBD1
CDR3aa: CASSKDRAGKNIQYF
CDR3nt: TGTGCCAGCAGTAAGGACAGGGCTGGCAAAAACATTCAGTACTTC

v_gene: TRBV2
j_gene: TRBJ2-1
abundance: .
len: 16
d_gene: .
CDR3aa: CASSRPPSGLSNEQFF
CDR3nt: TGTGCCAGCAGTCGACCCCCATCAGGGCTGTCCAATGAGCAGTTCTTC

v_gene: TRBV6-5
j_gene: TRBJ2-2
abundance: .
len: 15
d_gene: .
CDR3aa: CASSGDRRTTGELFF
CDR3nt: TGTGCCAGCAGTGGCGACAGGAGAACTACCGGGGAGCTGTTTTTT

v_gene: TRBV28
j_gene: TRBJ1-1
abundance: .
len: 16
d_gene: TRBD1
CDR3aa: CASSSDRGSANTEAFF
CDR3nt: TGTGCCAGCAGTTCCGACAGGGGGTCTGCCAACACTGAAGCTTTCTTT

v_gene: TRBV27
j_gene: TRBJ2-7
abundance: .
len: 15
d_gene: TRBD2
CDR3aa: CASSGFGRAGYEQYF
CDR3nt: TGTGCCAGCAGTGGCTTCGGGAGGGCCGGCTACGAGCAGTACTTC

v_gene: TRBV4-1
j_gene: TRBJ2-5
abundance: few
len: 15
d_gene: .
CDR3aa: CASSQALAHQETQYF
CDR3nt: TGCGCCAGCAGCCAAGCCCTAGCCCACCAAGAGACCCAGTACTTC

v_gene: TRBV6-1
j_gene: TRBJ2-2
abundance: .
len: 16
d_gene: TRBD2
CDR3aa: CASSGRGSGSTGELFF
CDR3nt: TGTGCCAGCAGTGGACGAGGTAGCGGGAGTACCGGGGAGCTGTTTTTT

v_gene: TRBV7-8
j_gene: TRBJ2-7
abundance: once
len: 13
d_gene: .
CDR3aa: CASSLGGVDEQYF
CDR3nt: TGTGCCAGCAGCTTAGGGGGAGTCGACGAGCAGTACTTC

v_gene: TRBV27
j_gene: TRBJ2-2
abundance: .
len: 14
d_gene: .
CDR3aa: CASTRTWDTGELFF
CDR3nt: TGTGCCAGCACGAGGACATGGGACACCGGGGAGCTGTTTTTT

v_gene: TRBV6-5
j_gene: TRBJ2-2
abundance: once
len: 14
d_gene: TRBD2
CDR3aa: CASSSGANTGELFF
CDR3nt: TGTGCCAGCAGTAGCGGGGCGAACACCGGGGAGCTGTTTTTT

v_gene: TRBV7-9
j_gene: TRBJ1-1
abundance: .
len: 16
d_gene: .
CDR3aa: CASSSRRTLPNTEAFF
CDR3nt: TGTGCCAGCAGCTCTAGGCGGACACTGCCGAACACTGAAGCTTTCTTT

v_gene: TRBV28
j_gene: TRBJ1-1
abundance: few
len: 17
d_gene: .
CDR3aa: CASSFDTAWGVNTEAFF
CDR3nt: TGTGCCAGCAGTTTTGACACAGCCTGGGGGGTGAACACTGAAGCTTTCTTT

v_gene: TRBV6-1
j_gene: TRBJ2-2
abundance: few
len: 15
d_gene: .
CDR3aa: CASSSTGEHTGELFF
CDR3nt: TGTGCCAGCAGTTCTACAGGAGAACACACCGGGGAGCTGTTTTTT

v_gene: TRBV6-5
j_gene: TRBJ2-2
abundance: few
len: 13
d_gene: .
CDR3aa: CASSFDSTGELFF
CDR3nt: TGTGCCAGCAGCTTCGACTCGACCGGGGAGCTGTTTTTT

v_gene: TRBV19
j_gene: TRBJ2-1
abundance: .
len: 15
d_gene: TRBD1
CDR3aa: CASSIGQGPYNEQFF
CDR3nt: TGTGCCAGTAGTATCGGACAGGGGCCCTACAATGAGCAGTTCTTC

v_gene: TRBV18
j_gene: TRBJ1-4
abundance: .
len: 15
d_gene: TRBD1
CDR3aa: CASSPGQGGYEKLFF
CDR3nt: TGTGCCAGCTCACCCGGACAGGGAGGATATGAAAAACTGTTTTTT

v_gene: TRBV7-9
j_gene: TRBJ2-1
abundance: few
len: 11
d_gene: .
CDR3aa: CASTPSNEQFF
CDR3nt: TGTGCCAGCACCCCCTCCAATGAGCAGTTCTTC

v_gene: TRBV28
j_gene: TRBJ2-7
abundance: .
len: 12
d_gene: .
CDR3aa: CASSDTGFEQYF
CDR3nt: TGTGCCAGCAGCGACACGGGATTTGAGCAGTACTTC

v_gene: TRBV5-6
j_gene: TRBJ2-7
abundance: .
len: 12
d_gene: .
CDR3aa: CASSLPGYEQYF
CDR3nt: TGTGCCAGCAGCTTGCCCGGCTACGAGCAGTACTTC

v_gene: TRBV5-1
j_gene: TRBJ2-1
abundance: .
len: 16
d_gene: .
CDR3aa: CASSFKLTSSYNEQFF
CDR3nt: TGCGCCAGCAGCTTCAAACTGACAAGCTCCTACAATGAGCAGTTCTTC